Below, 24 T cell receptor beta chains from the same sample are listed, as sequenced in a study of regulatory and conventional T cells in RAG deficiency. Here immunoSEQ multiplex PCR was the method, and the copy in TCRdb shows in-frame clones only, minus some. The sample consists of 30,000 to 40,000 clones, 76% of them appearing once. The sorted conventional CD4+ T cells were CD25-low and CD127-high, with genomic DNA sequenced. These same records also appear under a second study, on regulatory T cells. This second study says: Primers: 52 TRBV forward and 13 TRBJ reverse.

The sample was CD4+ effector T cells sorted from blood. The receptors originated from a human donor in good health.

The gene calls are TRBV29-1 and TRBJ2-1, with 7 nucleotides matching TRBD2. This CDR3 region has 13 residues. CDR1 is SQVTM, CDR2 ANQGSEA, per germline. Trimming cost V 7 bases and J 7 bases; bases outside gene matches: 10. In nucleotides, the CDR3 is TGCAGCGGGGGCGGGCGGGGGAGAAATGAGCAGTTCTTC. Translation: CSGGGRGRNEQFF.

The J gene is TRBJ2-3, the V gene TRBV27, with 7 nucleotides matching TRBD2. CDR1 and CDR2 (germline): MNHEY, SMNVEV (reference sequence). V was clipped by 0 bases and J by 2 bases; unmatched bases: 5. This CDR3 has 16 amino acids. CDR3: CASSLSPAGNTDTQYF. CDR3 nucleotide sequence: TGTGCCAGCAGTTTATCGCCAGCGGGGAACACAGATACGCAGTATTTT.

This chain joins TRBV15 and TRBJ1-1; D is ambiguous. Germline CDR1 and CDR2: LNHNV and YYDKDF (reference sequence). With 3 bases removed from V and 0 bases from J, the gap between germline ends came to 11 bases. The CDR3 is 15 residues long. CDR3 region: CATSRPNGLNTEAFF. CDR3 bases: TGTGCCACCAGCAGGCCCAATGGGTTGAACACTGAAGCTTTCTTT.

The chain joins TRBV19 to TRBJ2-2, with 7 bases lining up with TRBD2. This CDR3 has 14 amino acids. From germline, CDR1 is LNHDA and CDR2 SQIVND (reference sequence). The trim removed 7 bases at V and 1 base at J, leaving 3 bases unmatched. The CDR3 spells CASMGLRNTGELFF. The CDR3 region has the DNA TGTGCCAGTATGGGACTACGGAACACCGGGGAGCTGTTTTTT.

The V and J genes are TRBV5-1 and TRBJ2-2; the D is unclear. Germline V CDR1 and CDR2: SGHRS, YFSETQ. V dropped 2 bases and J dropped 8 bases, with 13 bases sitting between them. The CDR3 has 14 amino acids. CDR3 protein: CASSFGNAPGELFF. DNA for the CDR3: TGCGCCAGCAGCTTTGGGAACGCCCCGGGGGAGCTGTTTTTT.

The chain joins TRBV6-5 to TRBJ1-6; 7 nucleotides match TRBD1. CDR1 is MNHEY and CDR2 is SVGAGI in the germline V gene. Losses at the gene ends were 8 bases for V and 14 bases for J; bases not matched to a gene: 15. The CDR3 sequence is 14 residues long. The chain's CDR3 is CASGEILTGRTLHF. DNA for the CDR3: TGTGCCAGCGGCGAGATCTTGACAGGGCGAACCCTCCACTTT.

This clone was detected a few times. The chain has TRBV6-5 and TRBJ1-3; possibly TRBD1 for D (5 bases). CDR1 is MNHEY and CDR2 is SVGAGI in the germline V gene. The CDR3 totals 14 residues. Between the trimmed V and J ends, which lost 5 bases and 2 bases, there was a span of 10 bases. CDR3 DNA: TGTGCCAGCAGTCCAGGGTGGACTGGAAACACCATATATTTT. Translation: CASSPGWTGNTIYF.

The gene calls are TRBV2 and TRBJ1-2; D uncertain. Germline CDR1 and CDR2: SNHLY and FYNNEI. There are 13 residues in the CDR3. The V end was cut by 4 bases, the J end by 2 bases, with 8 bases between. The chain's CDR3 is CASSVDANYGYTF. CDR3 sequence (DNA): TGTGCCAGCAGTGTTGACGCGAACTATGGCTACACCTTC.

The chain has TRBV5-4 and TRBJ1-6; 8 bases map to TRBD1. V shed 0 bases, J shed 7 bases, and the junction held 6 bases outside the gene matches. The germline V gene encodes CDR1 SGHNT and CDR2 YYREEE (reference sequence). The CDR3 has 16 amino acids. CDR3 nucleotide sequence: TGTGCCAGCAGCTTGGAGGCAGGGGGCGGGAATTCACCCCTCCACTTT. Protein sequence: CASSLEAGGGNSPLHF.

The J gene is TRBJ2-2, the V gene TRBV18; 10 bases fit TRBD1. Germline CDR1 KGHSH, CDR2 LQKENI. CDR3 size: 16 residues. V lost 5 bases to trimming and J lost 0 bases; unmatched junction nucleotides: 3. This chain's CDR3 is CASSDRGPTNTGELFF. Here the CDR3 DNA reads TGTGCCAGCTCAGACAGGGGGCCGACGAACACCGGGGAGCTGTTTTTT.

The genes are TRBV5-4 and TRBJ2-5, with TRBD1 matching over 9 bases. From germline, CDR1 is SGHNT and CDR2 YYREEE (reference sequence). CDR3 length equals 16 residues. Trimming cost V 5 bases and J 4 bases; bases outside gene matches: 12. The CDR3 coding sequence is TGTGCCAGCAGTCGCGCCGGGACAGGGTCCGGAGAGACCCAGTACTTC. Translation gives CASSRAGTGSGETQYF.

This rearrangement joins TRBV5-8 to TRBJ2-1; tentative D call: TRBD1 (7 bases). Trimming left V 6 bases short and J 8 bases short, with 15 bases between. The CDR3 loop spans 13 amino acids. Germline V lookup: CDR1 SGHTS, CDR2 YDEGEE. The CDR3 loop is CASIRGAYDEQFF. The CDR3 coding sequence is TGTGCCAGCATCAGGGGGGCTTACGATGAGCAGTTCTTC.

This clone was found once. The V gene is TRBV6-1, the J gene TRBJ1-1, with D perhaps matching TRBD1 (5 bases). The V gene lost 4 bases and the J gene lost 6 bases, with 15 bases spanning the gap. The CDR3 has 14 amino acids. CDR1 and CDR2 (germline): MNHNS, SASEGT. This chain's CDR3 is CASSVSYGTAEAFF. The CDR3, as DNA: TGTGCCAGCAGTGTAAGTTACGGGACCGCTGAAGCTTTCTTT.

This CDR3 reads CASSFRTQGARQFF. The CDR3 DNA reads as TGTGCCAGCAGCTTTCGAACACAGGGGGCGAGGCAGTTCTTC. V is TRBV7-9 and J is TRBJ2-1, with 9 nucleotides matching TRBD1. V dropped 3 bases and J dropped 12; count of bases not matched to a gene: 9. Per germline, CDR1 SEHNR and CDR2 FQNEAQ (reference sequence). The CDR3 totals 14 residues.

This chain connects TRBV5-1 to TRBJ2-2, with D possibly TRBD1 on 5 matching bases. V was trimmed by 5 bases and J by 6 bases, leaving 20 bases between them. Germline CDR1 and CDR2: SGHRS and YFSETQ. The CDR3 consists of 16 residues. The CDR3 nucleotides read TGCGCCAGCAGACCTGACAGCCTCTTTCTCCCCGGGGAGCTGTTTTTT. Its translation: CASRPDSLFLPGELFF.

The count of this clone is one. J is TRBJ1-3 and V is TRBV10-1; D gene unclear. Germline V gives CDR1 WNHNN, CDR2 SYGVQD (reference sequence). The CDR3 contains 13 residues. The V and J ends lost 2 bases and 8 bases respectively, with 10 bases between them. CDR3 sequence reads: CASSEIGVYTIYF. For the CDR3, the DNA is TGCGCCAGCAGTGAGATCGGCGTATACACCATATATTTT.

The chain carries TRBV4-1 and TRBJ1-2; tentatively, D is TRBD1 (5 bases). This CDR3 is built from 18 residues. CDR1 and CDR2 (germline): MGHRA, YSYEKL. V was clipped by 0 bases and J by 1 base, with 18 bases between them. The CDR3, as DNA: TGCGCCAGCAGCCAAGAATCGGCCAGGGCCGATCTTAACTATGGCTACACCTTC. Translation: CASSQESARADLNYGYTF.

CDR3 amino acids: CASSKTVDRGKNLPLHF. In DNA, the CDR3 is TGTGCCAGCAGCAAAACTGTCGACAGGGGAAAGAATTTACCCCTCCACTTT. This sequence joins TRBV21-1 and TRBJ1-6; no DNA check was done on the table's D call, TRBD1. TRBV21-1 is marked as a pseudogene. The CDR3 covers 17 residues.

V usage is TRBV18 and J usage is TRBJ1-5; TRBD1 is a possible D gene (6 bases). This CDR3 has 15 amino acids. Germline V gene data show CDR1 as KGHSH and CDR2 as LQKENI. Trimming shortened V by 6 bases and J by 2 bases, and 14 bases separated the two germline ends. The CDR3 DNA reads TGTGCCAGCTCGCCCACAGGGCTAGGCAATCAGCCCCAGCATTTT. It codes for CASSPTGLGNQPQHF.

V and J are TRBV5-4 and TRBJ2-7; a possible D gene is TRBD1 (6 bases). Trimming removed 0 bases at V and 5 bases at J, with 6 bases between. Germline V gene lookup returns CDR1 SGHNT and CDR2 YYREEE (reference sequence). This CDR3 is built from 12 residues. CDR3 in DNA: TGTGCCAGCAGCTTGGACAGGGACGAGCAGTACTTC. Protein sequence: CASSLDRDEQYF.

This clone turned up a few times. The chain has TRBV30 and TRBJ1-5; D is uncertain. CDR1 and CDR2 from the germline V gene are GTSNPN and SVGIG (reference sequence). V lost 0 bases, J lost 0 bases, and 12 bases lay in between. CDR3 length: 16 amino acids. The CDR3 region is CAWSVQRGISNQPQHF. The CDR3 DNA sequence: TGTGCCTGGAGTGTACAACGAGGGATTAGCAATCAGCCCCAGCATTTT. Together with reference TRBV30 and TRBJ1-5, the CDR3 gives the full variable domain: SQTIHQWPATLVQPVGSPLSLECTVEGTSNPNLYWYRQAAGRGLQLLFYSVGIGQISSEVPQNLSASRPQDRQFILSSKKLLLSDSGFYLCAWSVQRGISNQPQHFGDGTRLSIL.

This sequence joins TRBV19 and TRBJ1-6; 9 nucleotides line up with TRBD1. Germline CDR1 and CDR2: LNHDA and SQIVND (reference sequence). This CDR3 spans 14 amino acids. After removal of 4 bases from V and 11 bases from J, the junction contained 6 bases not matched to a gene. CDR3 region: CASSKDRGVTPLHF. In DNA, the CDR3 is TGTGCCAGTAGTAAGGACAGGGGTGTTACACCCCTCCACTTT.

The chain is built from TRBV30 and TRBJ2-3; D might be TRBD1 (6 bases). Germline V gene sequence: CDR1 GTSNPN, CDR2 SVGIG (reference sequence). V shed 8 bases and J shed 1 base, with 13 bases lying between them. The CDR3 is 13 residues long. The CDR3 DNA reads as TGTGCCAGGAACAGGGACCGCACAGATACGCAGTATTTT. This gives the protein CARNRDRTDTQYF.

The chain combines TRBV5-1 with TRBJ2-7, with 10 positions matching TRBD1. The CDR3 extends over 15 amino acids. J lost 2 bases, V lost 5 bases, and 7 bases had no gene match. Germline V lookup: CDR1 SGHRS, CDR2 YFSETQ. CDR3 loop: CASRTGTGEPYEQYF. In DNA, the CDR3 is TGCGCCAGCAGGACGGGGACAGGGGAACCCTACGAGCAGTACTTC.